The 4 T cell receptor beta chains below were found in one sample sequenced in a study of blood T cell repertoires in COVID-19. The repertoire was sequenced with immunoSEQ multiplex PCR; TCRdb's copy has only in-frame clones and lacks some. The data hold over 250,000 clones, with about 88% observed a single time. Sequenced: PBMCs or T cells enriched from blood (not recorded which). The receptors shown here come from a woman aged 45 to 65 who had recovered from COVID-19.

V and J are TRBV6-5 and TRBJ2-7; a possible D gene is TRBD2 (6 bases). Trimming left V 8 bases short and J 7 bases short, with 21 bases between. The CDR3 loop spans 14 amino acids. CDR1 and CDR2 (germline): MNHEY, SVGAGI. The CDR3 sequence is CASRDFSKMLEQYF. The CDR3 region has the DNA TGTGCCAGCCGGGACTTTTCTAAGATGCTGGAGCAGTACTTC.

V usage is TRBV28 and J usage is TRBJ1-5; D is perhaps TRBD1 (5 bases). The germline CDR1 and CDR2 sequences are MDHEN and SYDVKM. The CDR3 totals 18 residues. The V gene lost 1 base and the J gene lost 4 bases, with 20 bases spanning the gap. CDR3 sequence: CASSLSVGRGWGNQPQHF. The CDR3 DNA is TGTGCCAGCAGTTTATCCGTGGGGCGCGGTTGGGGTAATCAGCCCCAGCATTTT. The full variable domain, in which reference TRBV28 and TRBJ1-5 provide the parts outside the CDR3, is DVKVTQSSRYLVKRTGEKVFLECVQDMDHENMFWYRQDPGLGLRLIYFSYDVKMKEKGDIPEGYSVSREKKERFSLILESASTNQTSMYLCASSLSVGRGWGNQPQHFGDGTRLSIL.

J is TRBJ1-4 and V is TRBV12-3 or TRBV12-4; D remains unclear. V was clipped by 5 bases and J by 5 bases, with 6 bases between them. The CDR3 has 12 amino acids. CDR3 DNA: TGTGCCAGCAGTAACATAAATGAAAAACTGTTTTTT. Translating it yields CASSNINEKLFF.

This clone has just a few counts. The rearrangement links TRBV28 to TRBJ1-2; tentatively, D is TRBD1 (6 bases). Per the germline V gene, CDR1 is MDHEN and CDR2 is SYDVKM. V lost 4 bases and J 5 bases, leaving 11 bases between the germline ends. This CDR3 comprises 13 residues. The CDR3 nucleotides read TGTGCCAGCAGTTCCAGGGGCCGGTATGGCTACACCTTC. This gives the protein CASSSRGRYGYTF.